These T cell receptor beta chains were read from a single sample in a study of CD8+ T cells in alopecia areata. Clones were read by immunoSEQ multiplex PCR, and TCRdb kept only the in-frame ones, dropping some. The sample contains approximately 210,000 clones, more than 55% of which appear only once. The sequencing used CD4+ T cells sorted from blood, collected around week 44, from a patient treated with tofacitinib. All receptors derive from a human donor with alopecia areata. The CDR3 runs from the conserved cysteine through the conserved F or W. The order of the fields is clone size, J gene, V gene, D gene, CDR3 protein, CDR3 DNA. The D gene is left open where the match is weak. Only some rows state a clone size, as once, few, many or a class for expanded clones.

clone size: .
J gene: TRBJ2-5
V gene: TRBV30
D gene: .
CDR3 protein: CAWRGALKETQYF
CDR3 DNA: TGTGCCTGGAGAGGGGCGCTAAAAGAGACCCAGTACTTC

clone size: few
J gene: TRBJ2-1
V gene: TRBV7-8
D gene: TRBD2
CDR3 protein: CASSLRLAEYNEQFF
CDR3 DNA: TGTGCCAGCAGCTTGAGACTAGCGGAGTACAATGAGCAGTTCTTC

clone size: .
J gene: TRBJ2-7
V gene: TRBV7-2
D gene: .
CDR3 protein: CASSLGGTASYEQYF
CDR3 DNA: TGTGCCAGCAGCTTAGGCGGGACAGCTTCCTACGAGCAGTACTTC

clone size: .
J gene: TRBJ2-1
V gene: TRBV11-2
D gene: .
CDR3 protein: CASTIGRASHNEQFF
CDR3 DNA: TGTGCCAGCACCATTGGTCGGGCTAGTCACAATGAGCAGTTCTTC

clone size: many
J gene: TRBJ2-7
V gene: TRBV7-6
D gene: .
CDR3 protein: CASSLDEGVHEQYF
CDR3 DNA: TGTGCCAGCAGCTTAGATGAGGGGGTTCACGAGCAGTACTTC

clone size: .
J gene: TRBJ2-3
V gene: TRBV5-1
D gene: .
CDR3 protein: CASSSGAPTDTQYF
CDR3 DNA: TGCGCCAGCAGCTCGGGGGCCCCCACAGATACGCAGTATTTT

clone size: .
J gene: TRBJ2-7
V gene: TRBV4-3
D gene: .
CDR3 protein: CASSQDYRGIYEQYF
CDR3 DNA: TGCGCCAGCAGCCAAGATTACCGAGGAATCTACGAGCAGTACTTC

clone size: .
J gene: TRBJ2-7
V gene: TRBV21-1
D gene: .
CDR3 protein: CASWMRPSLYEQYF
CDR3 DNA: TGTGCCAGCTGGATGAGACCGTCACTCTACGAGCAGTACTTC

clone size: few
J gene: TRBJ2-6
V gene: TRBV14
D gene: .
CDR3 protein: CASSQVGAASGANVLTF
CDR3 DNA: TGTGCCAGCAGCCAAGTGGGGGCGGCCTCTGGGGCCAACGTCCTGACTTTC

clone size: .
J gene: TRBJ2-2
V gene: TRBV7-7
D gene: .
CDR3 protein: CASSLDRRTGELFF
CDR3 DNA: TGTGCCAGCAGCCTCGACAGGCGCACCGGGGAGCTGTTTTTT

clone size: few
J gene: TRBJ2-3
V gene: TRBV29-1
D gene: .
CDR3 protein: CSAPTDTDTQYF
CDR3 DNA: TGCAGCGCACCGACAGACACAGATACGCAGTATTTT

clone size: .
J gene: TRBJ2-5
V gene: TRBV27
D gene: .
CDR3 protein: CASSATARFIQETQYF
CDR3 DNA: TGTGCCAGCAGTGCGACGGCCAGGTTTATCCAAGAGACCCAGTACTTC

clone size: .
J gene: TRBJ2-3
V gene: TRBV4-2
D gene: .
CDR3 protein: CASSQEGDTQYF
CDR3 DNA: TGTGCCAGCAGCCAAGAAGGAGATACGCAGTATTTT

clone size: .
J gene: TRBJ2-7
V gene: TRBV5-1
D gene: .
CDR3 protein: CASSSGTLNLYEQYF
CDR3 DNA: TGCGCCAGCAGCTCCGGGACCCTTAATCTCTACGAGCAGTACTTC

clone size: .
J gene: TRBJ2-2
V gene: TRBV5-1
D gene: .
CDR3 protein: CASSPATANTGELFF
CDR3 DNA: TGCGCCAGCAGCCCTGCGACAGCGAACACCGGGGAGCTGTTTTTT

clone size: .
J gene: TRBJ2-7
V gene: TRBV11-3
D gene: .
CDR3 protein: CASSPRQTYEQYF
CDR3 DNA: TGTGCCAGCAGCCCCCGACAGACCTACGAGCAGTACTTC

clone size: .
J gene: TRBJ2-5
V gene: TRBV7-2
D gene: .
CDR3 protein: CASSPRGQETQYF
CDR3 DNA: TGTGCCAGCAGCCCCCGGGGACAAGAGACCCAGTACTTC

clone size: few
J gene: TRBJ2-3
V gene: TRBV5-1
D gene: TRBD2
CDR3 protein: CASSPTQRGGSDTQYF
CDR3 DNA: TGCGCCAGCAGCCCCACACAGCGGGGGGGATCAGATACGCAGTATTTT

clone size: few
J gene: TRBJ1-5
V gene: TRBV19
D gene: .
CDR3 protein: CASRQINQPQHF
CDR3 DNA: TGTGCCAGTAGACAGATCAATCAGCCCCAGCATTTT

clone size: few
J gene: TRBJ2-7
V gene: TRBV14
D gene: .
CDR3 protein: CASSSGPEQYF
CDR3 DNA: TGTGCCAGCAGCTCAGGCCCCGAGCAGTACTTC

clone size: .
J gene: TRBJ2-7
V gene: TRBV5-1
D gene: .
CDR3 protein: CASSLEPGLPYEQYF
CDR3 DNA: TGCGCCAGCAGCTTGGAGCCAGGTCTACCCTACGAGCAGTACTTC

clone size: .
J gene: TRBJ1-6
V gene: TRBV9
D gene: .
CDR3 protein: CASSVDGGNSPLHF
CDR3 DNA: TGTGCCAGCAGCGTAGATGGAGGCAATTCACCCCTCCACTTT

clone size: .
J gene: TRBJ1-2
V gene: TRBV7-2
D gene: TRBD1
CDR3 protein: CASSLRTGGYTF
CDR3 DNA: TGTGCCAGCAGCCTCCGGACAGGGGGCTACACCTTC

clone size: .
J gene: TRBJ1-6
V gene: TRBV25-1
D gene: .
CDR3 protein: CASSSSGRPNSPLHF
CDR3 DNA: TGTGCCAGCAGTTCCTCGGGCCGCCCGAATTCACCCCTCCACTTT

clone size: .
J gene: TRBJ2-3
V gene: TRBV9
D gene: TRBD1
CDR3 protein: CASSVGGTGPSTDTQYF
CDR3 DNA: TGTGCCAGCAGCGTAGGAGGGACAGGGCCATCCACAGATACGCAGTATTTT

clone size: .
J gene: TRBJ2-7
V gene: TRBV29-1
D gene: .
CDR3 protein: CSGTWDYEQYF
CDR3 DNA: TGCAGTGGGACATGGGACTACGAGCAGTACTTC

clone size: .
J gene: TRBJ2-3
V gene: TRBV27
D gene: TRBD1
CDR3 protein: CASSMGQRSTDTQYF
CDR3 DNA: TGTGCCAGCAGTATGGGACAGCGAAGCACAGATACGCAGTATTTT

clone size: once
J gene: TRBJ1-6
V gene: TRBV7-2
D gene: .
CDR3 protein: CASSLERYNSPLHF
CDR3 DNA: TGTGCCAGCAGCTTAGAACGGTATAATTCACCCCTCCACTTT

clone size: .
J gene: TRBJ2-3
V gene: TRBV29-1
D gene: .
CDR3 protein: CSVESQPGDTQYF
CDR3 DNA: TGCAGCGTTGAATCGCAGCCCGGAGATACGCAGTATTTT

clone size: .
J gene: TRBJ2-3
V gene: TRBV7-2
D gene: TRBD2
CDR3 protein: CASSPLSGGNLGTQYF
CDR3 DNA: TGTGCCAGCAGCCCCCTTAGCGGGGGGAATTTAGGAACGCAGTATTTT

clone size: once
J gene: TRBJ1-2
V gene: TRBV6-5
D gene: TRBD1
CDR3 protein: CASSNDRAPYGYTF
CDR3 DNA: TGTGCCAGCAGCAATGACAGGGCCCCGTATGGCTACACCTTC

clone size: once
J gene: TRBJ1-5
V gene: TRBV11-2
D gene: .
CDR3 protein: CASSAGYSNQPQHF
CDR3 DNA: TGTGCCAGCAGCGCGGGGTATAGCAATCAGCCCCAGCATTTT

clone size: .
J gene: TRBJ2-1
V gene: TRBV11-3
D gene: .
CDR3 protein: CASTGEESYNEQFF
CDR3 DNA: TGTGCCAGCACTGGGGAGGAATCCTACAATGAGCAGTTCTTC

clone size: few
J gene: TRBJ1-5
V gene: TRBV19
D gene: .
CDR3 protein: CASSEHLNQPQHF
CDR3 DNA: TGTGCCAGTAGTGAACACTTAAATCAGCCCCAGCATTTT